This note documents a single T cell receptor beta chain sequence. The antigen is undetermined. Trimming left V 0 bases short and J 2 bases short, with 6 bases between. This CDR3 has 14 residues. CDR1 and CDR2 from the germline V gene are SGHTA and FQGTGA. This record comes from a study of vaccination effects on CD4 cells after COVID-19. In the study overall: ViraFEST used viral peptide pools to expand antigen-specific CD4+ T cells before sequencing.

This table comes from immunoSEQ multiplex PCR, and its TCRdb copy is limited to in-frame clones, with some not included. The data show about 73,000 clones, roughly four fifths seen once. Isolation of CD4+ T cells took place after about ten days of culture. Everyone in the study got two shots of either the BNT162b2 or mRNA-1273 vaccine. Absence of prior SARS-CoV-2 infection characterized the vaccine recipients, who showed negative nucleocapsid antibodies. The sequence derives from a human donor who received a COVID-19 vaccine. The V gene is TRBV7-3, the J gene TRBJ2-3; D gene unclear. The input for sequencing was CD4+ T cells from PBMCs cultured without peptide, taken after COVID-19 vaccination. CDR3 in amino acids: CASSLTSTTDTQYF. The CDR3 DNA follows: TGTGCCAGCAGCTTAACTAGCACCACAGATACGCAGTATTTT.